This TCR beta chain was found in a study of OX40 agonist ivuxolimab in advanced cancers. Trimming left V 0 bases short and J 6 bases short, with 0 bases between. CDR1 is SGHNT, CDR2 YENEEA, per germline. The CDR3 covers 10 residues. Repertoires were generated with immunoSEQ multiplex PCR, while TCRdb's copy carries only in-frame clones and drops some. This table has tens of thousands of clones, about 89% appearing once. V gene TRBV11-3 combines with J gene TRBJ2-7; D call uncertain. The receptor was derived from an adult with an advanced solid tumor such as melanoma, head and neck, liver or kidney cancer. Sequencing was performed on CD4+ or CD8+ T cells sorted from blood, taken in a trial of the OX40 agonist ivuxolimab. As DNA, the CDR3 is TGTGCCAGCAGCTTAGACGAGCAGTACGTC. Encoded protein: CASSLDEQYV.